This TCR beta chain came from a study of prognosis after radiotherapy for stage I lung cancer. Study-wide points: Reportedly, TRBV and TRBJ gene usage differed by presence of metastases in patients.

The authors amplified TCR beta CDR3 from genomic DNA using two-round multiplex PCR. Gene-specific TRBV and TRBJ primers were used in PCR round one. TCRdb analysed the multiplex PCR reads with MiXCR anew, one entry per CDR3 protein. The table lists over 15,000 distinct CDR3 sequences, around 42% of them singletons. In its sample, this clonotype was seen many times. Its target is not known. V shed 0 bases and J shed 1 base, with 7 bases lying between them. The length of the CDR3 is 14 residues. Germline V CDR1 and CDR2: SGHRS, YFSETQ. This rearrangement joins TRBV5-1 to TRBJ1-1, with no clear D. The specimen was PBMCs, collected before or after stereotactic body radiation therapy (not recorded which). The receptor was isolated from a donor aged 50 or older with non-small cell lung cancer. The CDR3 nucleotides read TGCGCCAGCAGCTTGGCTCCTCCGAACACTGAAGCTTTCTTT. It yields the protein CASSLAPPNTEAFF. The whole variable domain, remainder taken from reference TRBV5-1 and TRBJ1-1, is KAGVTQTPRYLIKTRGQQVTLSCSPISGHRSVSWYQQTPGQGLQFLFEYFSETQRNKGNFPGRFSGRQFSNSRSEMNVSTLELGDSALYLCASSLAPPNTEAFFGQGTRLTVV.